The present entry profiles one TCR beta chain with its context. Only in-frame clones appear in the TCRdb table, and some are missing; sequencing was by immunoSEQ multiplex PCR. The data contain about 44,000 clones, 89% of them singletons. This sample was included in a study of T cell changes during pregnancy in multiple sclerosis. The CDR3 consists of 14 residues. Germline CDR1 MNHNS, CDR2 SASEGT. V lost 1 base and J 7 bases, leaving 10 bases between the germline ends. The sequencing here drew on CD4+ T cells from peripheral blood mononuclear cells, taken after pregnancy. V gene TRBV6-1 combines with J gene TRBJ1-4, with D unresolved. This clonotype was obtained from a female donor with multiple sclerosis, enrolled in a pregnancy study. The DNA for the CDR3 is TGTGCCAGCAGTGAAGGATGGTCCGGTGAAAAACTGTTTTTT. Encoded protein: CASSEGWSGEKLFF.